One sample yielded the 23 T cell receptor beta chains listed below, sequenced in a study of PD-L1 blockade in urothelial cancer. TCRdb keeps only in-frame clones here, not all; method: immunoSEQ multiplex PCR. The sample holds about 71,000 clones, approximately 88% seen once. The material sequenced was PBMCs, taken around atezolizumab (anti-PD-L1) treatment. Receptors originate from a man aged 60 to 69 with urothelial cancer.

The V and J genes are TRBV28 and TRBJ1-5; no reliable D call. Trimming pared 3 bases from V and 1 base from J, leaving 10 bases between. This CDR3 contains 15 residues. Germline CDR1 MDHEN, CDR2 SYDVKM. The CDR3: CASSFLGRSNQPQHF. CDR3 coding DNA: TGTGCCAGCAGTTTTCTAGGTAGGAGCAATCAGCCCCAGCATTTT.

Here the CDR3 reads CASMRGGRNEQFF. Here the CDR3 DNA reads TGTGCCAGCATGAGGGGGGGTAGGAATGAGCAGTTCTTC. The rearrangement links TRBV28 to TRBJ2-1; TRBD2 is a possible D gene (7 bases). Per germline, CDR1 MDHEN and CDR2 SYDVKM. There are 13 residues in the CDR3. V lost 7 bases and J lost 7, with 14 bases in between.

The chain joins TRBV19 to TRBJ2-3; 11 bases are shared with TRBD2. The CDR3 runs 14 residues. CDR1 is LNHDA, CDR2 SQIVND, per germline (reference sequence). V dropped 6 bases and J dropped 6; count of bases not matched to a gene: 5. The CDR3 loop is CASRVAGGRDTQYF. The DNA of the CDR3 is TGTGCCAGTAGAGTAGCGGGGGGGCGCGATACGCAGTATTTT.

V and J are TRBV7-9 and TRBJ2-1; the D gene is possibly TRBD2 (6 bases). V lost 7 bases, J lost 7 bases, and 26 bases lay in between. The CDR3 spans 17 residues. CDR1 is SEHNR and CDR2 is FQNEAQ in the germline V gene (reference sequence). Written as DNA, the CDR3 is TGTGCCAGCACCAATATCCGTTGGCGGGACTCCCCAAATGAGCAGTTCTTC. Translating gives CASTNIRWRDSPNEQFF.

The chain carries TRBV15 and TRBJ2-1; tentative D call: TRBD2 (5 bases). Trimming took off 9 bases at V and 0 bases at J, with 12 bases between the two ends. Germline V CDR1 and CDR2: LNHNV, YYDKDF (reference sequence). This CDR3 region has 14 residues. For the CDR3, the DNA is TGTGCCACTGTGCGGACTGGCTCCTACAATGAGCAGTTCTTC. Protein product: CATVRTGSYNEQFF.

In its sample, this clone was seen once. The chain couples TRBV6-1 to TRBJ2-7; 8 nucleotides match TRBD1. V gave up 8 bases and J gave up 5 bases; unmatched junction bases: 8. Germline CDR1 MNHNS, CDR2 SASEGT. The CDR3 length is 13 residues. The CDR3 sequence: CASHDRGQDEQYF. The CDR3 DNA follows: TGTGCCAGCCATGACAGGGGCCAAGACGAGCAGTACTTC.

The V gene is TRBV13, the J gene TRBJ2-1, with 10 positions matching TRBD2. Germline lookup yields CDR1 PRHDT and CDR2 FYEKMQ (reference sequence). J was trimmed by 10 bases and V by 4 bases; bases with no gene match: 16. The CDR3 is made up of 17 amino acids. The CDR3 DNA is TGTGCCAGCAGCTCCATCCCCGGGCTAGCGGGAGCCCAGGAGCAGTTCTTC. As protein: CASSSIPGLAGAQEQFF.

This clone was seen more than once but under ten times. This chain joins TRBV5-1 and TRBJ1-1; no reliable D call. The V and J ends lost 0 bases and 3 bases respectively, with 9 bases between them. Per germline, CDR1 SGHRS and CDR2 YFSETQ. The CDR3 length is 14 residues. The CDR3 nucleotides read TGCGCCAGCAGCTTGGGAGGTATGGACACTGAAGCTTTCTTT. Its protein is CASSLGGMDTEAFF.

The J gene is TRBJ1-2, the V gene TRBV4-1; 8 bases agree with TRBD1. J gave up 5 bases and V 1 base, and 12 bases lay outside the gene matches. Germline V gene data show CDR1 as MGHRA and CDR2 as YSYEKL. The length of the CDR3 is 17 residues. CDR3 sequence: CASSQGPHGQGAYGYTF. The CDR3 DNA is TGCGCCAGCAGCCAAGGCCCTCACGGGCAGGGGGCTTATGGCTACACCTTC.

The V and J genes are TRBV5-6 and TRBJ2-6; no clear D. V shed 5 bases and J shed 0 bases, with 6 bases lying between them. This CDR3 has 14 residues. CDR1 and CDR2 from the germline V gene are SGHDT and YYEEEE. The CDR3 nucleotides are TGTGCCAGCAGGAGCTCCTCTGGGGCCAACGTCCTGACTTTC. This codes for CASRSSSGANVLTF.

The gene calls are TRBV2 and TRBJ1-1; 7 bases are a match to TRBD1. The trim removed 10 bases at V and 2 bases at J, leaving 7 bases unmatched. CDR1 and CDR2 from the germline V gene are SNHLY and FYNNEI. The CDR3 extends over 13 amino acids. In DNA, the CDR3 is TGTGCCACCAGGGGACAGTTCAACACTGAAGCTTTCTTT. It codes for CATRGQFNTEAFF.

The genes are TRBV29-1 and TRBJ2-3, with TRBD2 matching over 11 bases. J gave up 4 bases and V 6 bases, and 9 bases lay outside the gene matches. Germline lookup yields CDR1 SQVTM and CDR2 ANQGSEA. This CDR3 has 15 amino acids. The CDR3, as DNA: TGCAGCGTGGCCATAGCGGGGGGGAGAGCAGATACGCAGTATTTT. Translating gives CSVAIAGGRADTQYF.

The CDR3 here is CASSVGLAGGTDTQYF. CDR3 nucleotides: TGTGCCAGCAGCGTAGGGCTAGCGGGGGGCACAGATACGCAGTATTTT. The rearrangement uses TRBV9 and TRBJ2-3; 10 bases are a match to TRBD2. Germline trimming cut 0 bases from V and 1 base from J; bases unmatched to any gene: 2. CDR3 length: 16 amino acids. CDR1 is SGDLS, CDR2 YYNGEE, per germline.

The chain has TRBV27 and TRBJ2-1, with unresolved D. Germline CDR1 and CDR2: MNHEY and SMNVEV (reference sequence). CDR3 size: 17 residues. The ends were cut back, 4 bases at V and 0 bases at J, with 16 bases in the middle. DNA of the CDR3: TGTGCCAGCAGTTCGTTACTTAGCCTCAGCTCCTACAATGAGCAGTTCTTC. Translated: CASSSLLSLSSYNEQFF.

The chain carries TRBV6-5 and TRBJ1-3, with D unresolved. Germline V gene lookup returns CDR1 MNHEY and CDR2 SVGAGI. V was cut by 5 bases and J by 0 bases, with 11 bases left in between. The CDR3 consists of 15 residues. The CDR3 coding sequence is TGTGCCAGCAGTGCCACTCAAGCCTCTGGAAACACCATATATTTT. It encodes CASSATQASGNTIYF.

The chain is built from TRBV2 and TRBJ2-7; no firm D call. This CDR3 region has 12 residues. The ends were cut back, 6 bases at V and 8 bases at J, with 14 bases in the middle. Germline values: CDR1 SNHLY, CDR2 FYNNEI. The DNA for the CDR3 is TGTGCCAGCAGAGATGTCCCTATACAGCAGTACTTC. It is translated as CASRDVPIQQYF.

The chain recombines TRBV28 with TRBJ2-5, with D perhaps TRBD1 (5 bases). The CDR3 has 16 amino acids. Germline CDR1 MDHEN, CDR2 SYDVKM. Deletions cut 3 bases from V and 4 bases from J, with 18 bases between. The CDR3 sequence: CASSFGQGTQRETQYF. The CDR3 region has the DNA TGTGCCAGCAGTTTTGGGCAGGGCACACAGAGAGAGACCCAGTACTTC. The whole variable domain, filled in from reference TRBV28 and TRBJ2-5, reads DVKVTQSSRYLVKRTGEKVFLECVQDMDHENMFWYRQDPGLGLRLIYFSYDVKMKEKGDIPEGYSVSREKKERFSLILESASTNQTSMYLCASSFGQGTQRETQYFGPGTRLLVL.

CDR3: CASSELGGNQPQHF. The CDR3 DNA reads as TGTGCCAGCAGTGAACTAGGAGGGAATCAGCCCCAGCATTTT. V is TRBV6-1 and J is TRBJ1-5; no definite D call. Trimming removed 2 bases from V and 4 bases from J, with 9 bases in between. Germline assignment: CDR1 MNHNS and CDR2 SASEGT. The CDR3 spans 14 residues.

This chain connects TRBV6-5 to TRBJ1-1; D is undetermined. V was shortened by 6 bases and J by 4 bases, with 9 bases between the two germline ends. In germline, CDR1 is MNHEY, CDR2 SVGAGI. This CDR3 has 12 amino acids. CDR3 sequence (DNA): TGTGCCAGCAGAAAAGAGGGCACTGAAGCTTTCTTT. Protein sequence: CASRKEGTEAFF.

The chain is built from TRBV5-1 and TRBJ2-7; D possibly corresponds to TRBD1 (6 bases). The CDR3 covers 12 residues. Trimming removed 0 bases from V and 6 bases from J, with 7 bases in between. Germline lookup yields CDR1 SGHRS and CDR2 YFSETQ. CDR3 coding DNA: TGCGCCAGCAGCTTGGTACAGGGCGAGCAGTACTTC. This codes for CASSLVQGEQYF.

The chain is built from TRBV19 and TRBJ1-5; D is possibly TRBD1 (5 bases). Germline V gene lookup returns CDR1 LNHDA and CDR2 SQIVND (reference sequence). The CDR3 is made up of 14 amino acids. V shed 9 bases and J shed 4 bases, with 16 bases lying between them. CDR3 region: CASVPMGGNQPQHF. CDR3 DNA sequence: TGTGCCAGCGTCCCCATGGGGGGGAATCAGCCCCAGCATTTT.

The rearrangement uses TRBV5-4 and TRBJ1-3, with D hard to call. The CDR3 sequence is 17 residues long. V was cut by 0 bases and J by 0 bases, with 13 bases left in between. Germline loops: CDR1 SGHNT, CDR2 YYREEE (reference sequence). Written as DNA, the CDR3 is TGTGCCAGCAGCTTGGATCTGTCTAGTATCTCTGGAAACACCATATATTTT. Translating gives CASSLDLSSISGNTIYF.

The rearrangement joins TRBV29-1 to TRBJ2-7; tentative D call: TRBD2 (5 bases). This CDR3 region has 14 residues. Germline-derived CDR1 and CDR2 are SQVTM and ANQGSEA. Deletions cut 5 bases from V and 7 bases from J, with 21 bases between. The CDR3 reads CSVKNPGETREQYF. The CDR3 nucleotides read TGCAGCGTTAAGAACCCCGGGGAGACCAGGGAGCAGTACTTC.